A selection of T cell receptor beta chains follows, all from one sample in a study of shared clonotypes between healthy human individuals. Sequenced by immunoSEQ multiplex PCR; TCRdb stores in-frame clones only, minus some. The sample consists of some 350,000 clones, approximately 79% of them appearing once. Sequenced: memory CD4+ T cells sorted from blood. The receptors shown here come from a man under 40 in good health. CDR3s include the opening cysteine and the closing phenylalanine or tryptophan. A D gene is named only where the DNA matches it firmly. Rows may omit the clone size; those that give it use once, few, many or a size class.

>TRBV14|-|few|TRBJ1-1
TGTGCCAGCAGCCAAATTCTTAACACTGAAGCTTTCTTT
CASSQILNTEAFF
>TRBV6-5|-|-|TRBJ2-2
TGTGCCAGCAGTTCGACAGGCTACACCGGGGAGCTGTTTTTT
CASSSTGYTGELFF
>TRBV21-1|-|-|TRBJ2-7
TGTGCCAGCAGCAAAGCGCTTTTTGAAGGGACGGAGGACCCGGTCGAGCAGTACTTC
CASSKALFEGTEDPVEQYF
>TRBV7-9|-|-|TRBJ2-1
TGTGCCAGCAGCTTAGCGGGGAGAGGGTACAATGAGCAGTTCTTC
CASSLAGRGYNEQFF
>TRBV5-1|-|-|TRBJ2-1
TGCGCCAGCAGCTTCTTGAGGGGTGGACAGTTCTTC
CASSFLRGGQFF
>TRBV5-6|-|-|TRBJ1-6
TGTGCCAGCAGCTTGAGCCAGTTGAATTCACCCCTCCACTTT
CASSLSQLNSPLHF
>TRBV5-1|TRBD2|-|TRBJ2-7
TGCGCCAGCAGCTTCCTAGCGGGAGAGTACTACGAGCAGTACTTC
CASSFLAGEYYEQYF
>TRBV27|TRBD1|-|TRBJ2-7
TGTGCCAGCAGTTTAGGGACAGGCGGGAACGAGCAGTACTTC
CASSLGTGGNEQYF
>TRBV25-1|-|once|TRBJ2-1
TGTGCCAGCAGTGAAACAGGACTAGAGGGGGGTGAGCAGTTCTTC
CASSETGLEGGEQFF
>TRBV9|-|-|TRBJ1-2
TGTGCCAGCAGCGTATCCTTCTGGGGGTCGGCTGGCTACACCTTC
CASSVSFWGSAGYTF
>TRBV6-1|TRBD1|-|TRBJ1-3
TGTGCCAGCGGGACAGGGGGATACACCATATATTTT
CASGTGGYTIYF
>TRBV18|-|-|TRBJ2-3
TGTGCCAGCTCACCAATAACAGATACGCAGTATTTT
CASSPITDTQYF
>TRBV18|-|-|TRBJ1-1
TGTGCCAGCTCACCCCCCGGGAGGCAGGGCGGCACTGAAGCTTTCTTT
CASSPPGRQGGTEAFF
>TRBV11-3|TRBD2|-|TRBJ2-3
TGTGCCAGCATCAAGCGGGGGTTCACAGATACGCAGTATTTT
CASIKRGFTDTQYF
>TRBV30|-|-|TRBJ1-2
TGTGCCTGGAGCCGGCCCGGGGGGGTCTATGGCTACACCTTC
CAWSRPGGVYGYTF
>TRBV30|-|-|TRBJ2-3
TGTGCCTGGGGCCGTAGCACAGATACGCAGTATTTT
CAWGRSTDTQYF
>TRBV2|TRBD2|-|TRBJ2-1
TGTGCCAGCACTTTTCGGACTAGCGGCCGGGGTAATGAGCAGTTCTTC
CASTFRTSGRGNEQFF
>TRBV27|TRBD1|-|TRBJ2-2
TGTGCCAGCAGTTCCCAGGGGGTTGCGTTCACCGGGGAGCTGTTTTTT
CASSSQGVAFTGELFF
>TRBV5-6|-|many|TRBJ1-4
TGTGCCAGCAGATCCGTTTCGGGCGAAAAACTGTTTTTT
CASRSVSGEKLFF
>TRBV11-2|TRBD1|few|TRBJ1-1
TGTGCCAGCAGCCCCGACAGGGAAGAAGCTTTCTTT
CASSPDREEAFF
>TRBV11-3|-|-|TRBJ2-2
TGTGCCAGCAGCTTTACAGCGAACACCGGGGAGCTGTTTTTT
CASSFTANTGELFF
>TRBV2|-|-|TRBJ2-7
TGTGCCAGCAGTGAATACTACGAGCAGTACTTC
CASSEYYEQYF
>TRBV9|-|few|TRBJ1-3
TGTGCCAGCAGCGATGGGACTTTATTTGGAAACACCATATATTTT
CASSDGTLFGNTIYF
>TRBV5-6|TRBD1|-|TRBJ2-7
TGTGCCAGCAGCTACGATACTGGGACAGGGGTATCCTACGAGCAGTACTTC
CASSYDTGTGVSYEQYF
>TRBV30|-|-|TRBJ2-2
TGTGCCAGACGGGGGCAATCGAACACCGGGGAGCTGTTTTTT
CARRGQSNTGELFF
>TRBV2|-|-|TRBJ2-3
TGTGCCAGCAGCCAAAACGGGCTGTCTAGCACAGATACGCAGTATTTT
CASSQNGLSSTDTQYF
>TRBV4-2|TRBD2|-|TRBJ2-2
TGTGCCAGCAGCCAAGATGAGGCGGGAGTTTACACCGGGGAGCTGTTTTTT
CASSQDEAGVYTGELFF
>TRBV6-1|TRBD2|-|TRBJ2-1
TGTGCCAGCAGATCGAGCGGGAGCGTCAATGAGCAGTTCTTC
CASRSSGSVNEQFF
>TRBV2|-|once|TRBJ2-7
TGTGCCAGCAGGTTCGGGCTCGAGCAGTACTTC
CASRFGLEQYF
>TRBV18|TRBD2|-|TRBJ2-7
TGTGCCAGCTCACCAGAAGCGACTAGCGGGAGAACTAGGTCCTACGAGCAGTACTTC
CASSPEATSGRTRSYEQYF
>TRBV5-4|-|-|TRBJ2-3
TGTGCCAGCGGGCAGGGCACAGATACGCAGTATTTT
CASGQGTDTQYF
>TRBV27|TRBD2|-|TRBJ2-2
TGTGCCAGCAGTTCGGGGACTAGACACACCGGGGAGCTGTTTTTT
CASSSGTRHTGELFF
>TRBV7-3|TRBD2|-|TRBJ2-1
TGTGCCAGCAGCTTAGGACCCCCCGGGAGGGGATACAATGAGCAGTTCTTC
CASSLGPPGRGYNEQFF
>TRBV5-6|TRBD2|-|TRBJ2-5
TGTGCCAGCAGCCGGAAGACTAGCGGCCAAGAGACCCAGTACTTC
CASSRKTSGQETQYF
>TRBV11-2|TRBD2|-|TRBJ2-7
TGTGCCACCCAAGGGGGAAGAACTAGCGGGATACACGAGCAGTACTTC
CATQGGRTSGIHEQYF
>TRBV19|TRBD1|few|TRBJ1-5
TGTGCCAGTAGTACCCGGAGGACAGGGTTCAATCAGCCCCAGCATTTT
CASSTRRTGFNQPQHF
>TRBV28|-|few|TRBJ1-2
TGTGCCAGCAATGTAGGGAGTTATGGCTACACCTTC
CASNVGSYGYTF
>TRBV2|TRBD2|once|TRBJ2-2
TGTGCCAGCAGGGGGACTAGCGGGAGGCCATTGGGCGGGGAGCTGTTTTTT
CASRGTSGRPLGGELFF
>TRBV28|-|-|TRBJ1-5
TGTGCCAGCAGTCGGGACCTAGGCAATCAGCCCCAGCATTTT
CASSRDLGNQPQHF
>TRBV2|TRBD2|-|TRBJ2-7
TGTGCCAGCCGTGCGGGACTAAAAAACGAGCAGTACTTC
CASRAGLKNEQYF
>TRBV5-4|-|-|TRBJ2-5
TGTGCCAGCAGCTTAGTAGGGGGGTTTATGGGGCTCCAAGAGACCCAGTACTTC
CASSLVGGFMGLQETQYF
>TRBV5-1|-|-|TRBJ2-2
TGCGCCAGCAGCCTGAACACCGGGGAGCTGTTTTTT
CASSLNTGELFF
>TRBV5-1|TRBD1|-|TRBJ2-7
TGCGCCAGCAGCTTCGAGGCCGCAGGGGGTGTAAGGTACTTC
CASSFEAAGGVRYF
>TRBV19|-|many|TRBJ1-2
TGTGCCAGTAGTACCCCAGGGGTCTATGGCTACACCTTC
CASSTPGVYGYTF
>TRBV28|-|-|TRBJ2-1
TGTGCCAGCAGCCGCCACGGCGGCGCAGGGAATGAGCAGTTCTTC
CASSRHGGAGNEQFF
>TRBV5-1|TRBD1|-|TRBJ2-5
TGCGCCAGCAGTTCACAAGGGGGCTCGATAGAGACCCAGTACTTC
CASSSQGGSIETQYF
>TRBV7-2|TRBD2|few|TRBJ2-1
TGTGCCAGCAGCTTTCGAGTAGCGGGATTAAGTAATGAGCAGTTCTTC
CASSFRVAGLSNEQFF
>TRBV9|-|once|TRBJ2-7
TGTGCCAGCAGCGTAGCCCCGGCTGGATCCTACGAGCAGTACTTC
CASSVAPAGSYEQYF